This TCR beta chain emerged from a study of memory CD8 T cells in hepatitis C reinfection. Study details: Samples at peak reinfection came 3 to 8 weeks post-detection. Whole-study findings and limits: Roughly five donors were too few for definitive public clonotype conclusions.

Regarding this clone: Its antigen is undetermined.

The sample's time point: peak reinfection, 3 to 8 weeks after reinfection detection. Sorted cells were sequenced directly ex vivo without any in vitro expansion. People who inject drugs from Montreal's HEPCO study were the donors. The method was immunoSEQ multiplex PCR; TCRdb's version includes in-frame clones alone and lacks a portion of them. The profile covers 44,000 or so clones, with roughly 90% appearing a single time and approximately 1.2% taken by the ten largest. The origin of this receptor is a man aged 18 to 29 with hepatitis C virus infection. The sample consisted of naive CD8+ T cells sorted from blood.

As DNA, the CDR3 is TGTGCCAGCAGCACTCGGAGGCAGGGAGGCTCCTACGAGCAGTACTTC. Translated, it gives CASSTRRQGGSYEQYF. The chain employs TRBV13 and TRBJ2-7, with D possibly being TRBD2 (6 bases). The germline V gene has CDR1 PRHDT and CDR2 FYEKMQ (reference sequence). V was pared by 5 bases and J by 0 bases, with 17 bases between. The length of the CDR3 is 16 residues.